This T cell receptor (beta chain) was obtained from a study of T-cell reconstitution after alpha-beta-depleted transplantation in children. This clonotype occurred a few times. Its antigen is unidentified. The CDR3 sequence is 16 residues long. Between the trimmed V and J ends, which lost 1 base and 2 bases, there was a span of 12 bases. Study results and caveats: Several hundred expanded graft clones reportedly gave rise to the alpha-beta T cells present about two months after transplant. Surviving recipient T cells and thymic progenitors produced the high day-60 TCRbeta diversity seen in some patients. The authors attributed T-cell counts and diversity one year after transplant mostly to newly produced T cells.

For TCRbeta, the library was prepared with unique molecular identifiers. From the PCR reads, TCRdb called clonotypes with MiXCR, one entry per CDR3 protein. The table shows about 980,000 distinct CDR3 sequences, with about 29% occurring only once. The sample consisted of PBMCs, mostly from graft donor cells, taken 360 days after TCRalphabeta/CD19-depleted stem cell transplant. J is TRBJ2-1 and V is TRBV12-3 or TRBV12-4, with D perhaps matching TRBD1 (6 bases). The receptor comes from a boy less than two years old who had a stem cell transplant for SCID, so the T cells may come from the graft donor. In nucleotides, the CDR3 is TGTGCCAGCAGTTTAGATCTGGGACACCCCTACAATGAGCAGTTCTTC. Its protein is CASSLDLGHPYNEQFF.